The entry below gives a single T cell receptor beta chain sequence along with its context. This sample stems from a study of cytomegalovirus exposure and HLA in healthy donors. Sequenced by immunoSEQ multiplex PCR; TCRdb stores in-frame clones only, minus some. The table lists tens of thousands of clones, roughly 90% of them singletons. Germline V gene lookup returns CDR1 GTSNPN and CDR2 SVGIG (reference sequence). Trimming cost V 5 bases and J 1 base; bases outside gene matches: 6. This CDR3 has 14 amino acids. The source material was PBMCs. The sequence came from a man aged 30 to 39 in good health and CMV-seronegative. The chain employs TRBV30 and TRBJ2-7; TRBD1 matches at 9 bases. The CDR3 DNA follows: TGTGCCTGGTCCACCGGGACAGGGTCCTACGAGCAGTACTTC. Its translation: CAWSTGTGSYEQYF.